The 22 T cell receptor beta chains presented below share a single source sample, sequenced in a study of T cell repertoires in cytomegalovirus infection. TCRdb fed the reads into MiXCR, producing one record per CDR3 protein. The sample holds about 830,000 distinct CDR3 sequences; about 31% are singletons and the top ten take roughly 12%. The antigens of these receptors remain unknown. The sample in question was cultured CD8+ T cells from PBMCs, obtained from culture after CMV antigen stimulation. These receptors came from a human donor in good health (CMV status not recorded). Some clones in this sample may be carry-over from other donors' samples.

V gene TRBV4-1 combines with J gene TRBJ2-3; 8 bases agree with TRBD2. The CDR3 runs 17 residues. The V gene end was trimmed by 4 bases and the J gene end by 4 bases; junction bases not matched to a gene: 13. The germline CDR1 and CDR2 sequences are MGHRA and YSYEKL. In DNA form, the CDR3 reads TGCGCCAGCAGCCCTCTCCTGGACGCGGGGGGCCCAGATACGCAGTATTTT. Translating gives CASSPLLDAGGPDTQYF.

This clonotype was seen more than once but under ten times. This chain uses TRBV20-1 with TRBJ2-1, with D tentatively TRBD2 (6 bases). Germline-derived CDR1 and CDR2 are DFQATT and SNEGSKA (reference sequence). Trimming took 0 bases from V and 0 from J, leaving 21 bases between them. CDR3 length: 19 amino acids. Here the CDR3 DNA reads TGCAGTGCTAGAGATTCTCCGGTTCCGGGGACTTTCTCCTACAATGAGCAGTTCTTC. Translating gives CSARDSPVPGTFSYNEQFF.

This chain joins TRBV3-1 and TRBJ1-5, with D possibly TRBD1 on 5 matching bases. The CDR3 covers 16 residues. Germline CDR1 reads LGHDT; CDR2 reads YNNKEL (reference sequence). Trimming left V 4 bases short and J 0 bases short, with 13 bases between. The DNA of the CDR3 is TGTGCCAGCAGCCCGGACACGCCATATAGCAATCAGCCCCAGCATTTT. It is translated as CASSPDTPYSNQPQHF.

Of note for this clonotype: With a much larger clone just one base away, this may be a read error. The gene calls are TRBV11-3 and TRBJ2-1, with D possibly matching TRBD1 (6 bases). V was clipped by 1 base and J by 5 bases, with 24 bases between them. This CDR3 is 19 amino acids long. Germline V gives CDR1 SGHNT, CDR2 YENEEA. CDR3 coding DNA: TGTGCCAGCAGCTTAGTCCGACAGGTGGACAGATCCGTGGACAATGAGCAGTTCTTC. It specifies CASSLVRQVDRSVDNEQFF. The complete variable domain, with remaining parts taken from reference TRBV11-3 and TRBJ2-1, reads EAGVVQSPRYKIIEKKQPVAFWCNPISGHNTLYWYLQNLGQGPELLIRYENEEAVDDSQLPKDRFSAERLKGVDSTLKIQPAELGDSAVYLCASSLVRQVDRSVDNEQFFGPGTRLTVL.

This clonotype was counted between two and nine times. The chain combines TRBV10-3 with TRBJ2-7; no clear D gene. V was pared by 2 bases and J by 1 base, with 21 bases between. In germline, CDR1 is ENHRY, CDR2 SYGVKD. CDR3 length equals 18 residues. CDR3 coding DNA: TGTGCCATCAGTGAGCTACACCACCAGACTGGCCCATCCTACGAGCAGTACTTC. It is translated as CAISELHHQTGPSYEQYF.

The CDR3 reads CASTRQGLNNEQFF. DNA for the CDR3: TGTGCCAGCACCAGACAGGGGCTTAACAATGAGCAGTTCTTC. The chain has TRBV12-3 or TRBV12-4 and TRBJ2-1; 8 nucleotides align to TRBD1. CDR3 length: 14 residues. The junction had 7 bases not matched to a gene; V was cut back by 7 bases and J by 5 bases.

The rearrangement links TRBV20-1 to TRBJ2-6; 7 bases fit TRBD1. Per the germline V gene, CDR1 is DFQATT and CDR2 is SNEGSKA (reference sequence). The CDR3 runs 18 residues. The V segment lost 0 bases and the J segment 0 bases; nucleotides outside the gene matches: 8. DNA for the CDR3: TGCAGTGCTAGAGATCTAGGGGACAGTGACTCTGGGGCCAACGTCCTGACTTTC. Its protein is CSARDLGDSDSGANVLTF.

The chain joins TRBV6-1 to TRBJ2-1; tentatively, D is TRBD1 or TRBD2 (6 bases each). Germline V gene data show CDR1 as MNHNS and CDR2 as SASEGT. This CDR3 is built from 13 residues. Trimming removed 8 bases at V and 10 bases at J, with 18 bases between. CDR3 region: CASGPEGGAEQFF. CDR3 nucleotides: TGTGCCAGCGGCCCAGAGGGGGGCGCAGAGCAGTTCTTC.

The J gene is TRBJ2-7, the V gene TRBV27; 8 nucleotides align to TRBD1. The V and J ends lost 6 bases and 7 bases, in that order; junction bases with no gene match: 14. Looked up from germline, CDR1 is MNHEY and CDR2 is SMNVEV (reference sequence). The length of the CDR3 is 15 residues. The CDR3 coding sequence is TGTGCCAGCAGCTCGATACCGGGACAGGATTCGGAGCAGTACGTC. Encoded protein: CASSSIPGQDSEQYV.

This chain links TRBV7-9 with TRBJ1-2, with no clear D. Trimming removed 1 base from V and 4 bases from J, with 16 bases in between. The germline V gene encodes CDR1 SEHNR and CDR2 FQNEAQ (reference sequence). CDR3 length: 16 amino acids. This CDR3 reads CASSLVGRKGIYGYTF. The CDR3 nucleotides read TGTGCCAGCAGCTTAGTTGGAAGGAAAGGGATCTATGGCTACACCTTC.

The V call is TRBV27, the J call TRBJ2-3; the D call may be TRBD1 or TRBD2 (5 bases each). The CDR3 has 15 amino acids. V was clipped by 2 bases and J by 5 bases, with 14 bases between them. Germline values: CDR1 MNHEY, CDR2 SMNVEV (reference sequence). The CDR3 DNA reads TGTGCCAGCAGTTTAAGGGGACGACCGGGAGATACGCAGTATTTT. This encodes CASSLRGRPGDTQYF.

This clonotype has a count of ten or more. The V gene is TRBV7-6, the J gene TRBJ2-1; D assignment may be TRBD1 or TRBD2 (5 bases each). This CDR3 spans 13 amino acids. CDR1 and CDR2 (germline): SGHVS, FNYEAQ. V was cut by 8 bases and J by 9 bases, with 17 bases left in between. CDR3 bases: TGTGCCAGCTCCGACAGCGATCGGGGTGAGCAGTTCTTC. Translation gives CASSDSDRGEQFF.

The chain recombines TRBV19 with TRBJ1-3, with D hard to call. The germline V gene has CDR1 LNHDA and CDR2 SQIVND (reference sequence). V gave up 3 bases and J gave up 0 bases, with 12 bases separating them. This CDR3 has 16 residues. The CDR3 DNA follows: TGTGCCAGTAGTATCAACGGAATTAGCTCTGGAAACACCATATATTTT. This translates into CASSINGISSGNTIYF. Full variable domain (outside the CDR3, taken from reference TRBV19 and TRBJ1-3): DGGITQSPKYLFRKEGQNVTLSCEQNLNHDAMYWYRQDPGQGLRLIYYSQIVNDFQKGDIAEGYSVSREKKESFPLTVTSAQKNPTAFYLCASSINGISSGNTIYFGEGSWLTVV.

There are many counts of this clonotype. The chain has TRBV7-2 and TRBJ2-5; D call uncertain. The CDR3 contains 14 residues. Trimming removed 2 bases from V and 0 bases from J, with 7 bases in between. The germline V gene has CDR1 SGHTA and CDR2 FQGNSA. CDR3 nucleotide sequence: TGTGCCAGCAGCTTATGGGGTTACCAAGAGACCCAGTACTTC. Its protein product is CASSLWGYQETQYF.

This clonotype was picked up many times. The chain recombines TRBV7-9 with TRBJ1-5; 7 bases map to TRBD1. This CDR3 comprises 14 residues. Germline assignment: CDR1 SEHNR and CDR2 FQNEAQ (reference sequence). The V gene end was trimmed by 1 base and the J gene end by 5 bases; junction bases not matched to a gene: 2. This chain's CDR3 is CASSLGGGHQPQHF. CDR3 DNA sequence: TGTGCCAGCAGCTTAGGAGGGGGCCATCAGCCCCAGCATTTT.

This clonotype was detected a few times. The CDR3 DNA is TGTGCCAGTACGCTGGGGGCCAACGTCCTGACTTTC. This gives the protein CASTLGANVLTF. The V gene is TRBV19, the J gene TRBJ2-6; no clear D gene. Germline CDR1 and CDR2: LNHDA and SQIVND (reference sequence). With 7 bases removed from V and 4 bases from J, the gap between germline ends came to 5 bases. This CDR3 has 12 amino acids.

This clonotype was counted a few times. The genes are TRBV5-8 and TRBJ2-1; the match to TRBD1 covers 8 bases. The CDR3 covers 16 residues. Germline CDR1 SGHTS, CDR2 YDEGEE. Trimming took 2 bases from V and 5 from J; bases not matched to a gene: 9. DNA for the CDR3: TGTGCCAGCAGCTTTGATTCGGACAGGGATAACAATGAGCAGTTCTTC. It specifies CASSFDSDRDNNEQFF.

The chain combines TRBV20-1 with TRBJ2-7; 8 nucleotides agree with TRBD2. Germline V lookup: CDR1 DFQATT, CDR2 SNEGSKA (reference sequence). The V and J ends lost 3 bases and 1 base, in that order; junction bases with no gene match: 5. CDR3 length: 14 residues. The CDR3 DNA is TGCAGTGCTAGCGGGGGGGAAGATTCCTACGAGCAGTACTTC. Translation: CSASGGEDSYEQYF.

This clonotype was observed a handful of times. The chain has TRBV20-1 and TRBJ2-1, with 9 positions matching TRBD2. V shed 1 base, J shed 5 bases, and the junction held 12 bases outside the gene matches. The length of the CDR3 is 17 residues. CDR1 DFQATT and CDR2 SNEGSKA come from the germline V gene (reference sequence). CDR3 in DNA: TGCAGTGCTAGAGCTAGTTGGCGAGCGGGGGGCCACAATGAGCAGTTCTTC. Residues: CSARASWRAGGHNEQFF.

This clonotype has only a few counts. The gene calls are TRBV20-1 and TRBJ2-1, with a tentative D call TRBD1 (5 bases). Trimming pared 6 bases from V and 1 base from J, leaving 13 bases between. The CDR3 loop spans 14 amino acids. CDR1 is DFQATT and CDR2 is SNEGSKA in the germline V gene (reference sequence). CDR3 sequence (DNA): TGCAGTGCGCCAGGGCGTACTTCCTACAATGAGCAGTTCTTC. Protein product: CSAPGRTSYNEQFF.

The table lists this clonotype with a few counts. The chain carries TRBV12-3 or TRBV12-4 and TRBJ1-1; unclear D gene. The CDR3 covers 12 residues. V lost 4 bases, J lost 11 bases, and 14 bases lay in between. CDR3 sequence (DNA): TGTGCCAGCAGTTCTGTGACTCTTAGGGCTTTCTTT. Its translation: CASSSVTLRAFF.

There are many counts of this clonotype. This rearrangement joins TRBV7-8 to TRBJ1-2; TRBD1 matches at 10 bases. The V gene end was trimmed by 1 base and the J gene end by 7 bases; junction bases not matched to a gene: 9. The CDR3 contains 16 residues. CDR1 and CDR2 from the germline V gene are SGHVS and FQNEAQ. The CDR3 sequence: CASSLDVTGGIGGYTF. The CDR3 DNA follows: TGTGCCAGCAGCTTAGACGTGACAGGGGGCATAGGTGGCTACACCTTC.